The 3 T cell receptor beta chains in this list originate from one sample, sequenced in a study of human T cells and chemical hapten exposure. One entry per CDR3 protein, called by TCRdb with MiXCR from the RACE reads. The table includes around 92,000 distinct CDR3 sequences, approximately 10% detected once. Time point of the sample: pre-sensitization, week 0. Treatment noted: therapeutic diphenylcyclopropenone sensitization with weekly scalp DPC. The specimen was whole blood, collected in connection with sensitization to the hapten diphenylcyclopropenone (DPC). The receptors originated from a woman aged 60-75 years with alopecia areata. Some clones in this sample may be carry-over from other donors' samples.

The chain employs TRBV20-1 and TRBJ1-1; D gene uncertain. Germline CDR1 DFQATT, CDR2 SNEGSKA (reference sequence). V gave up 2 bases and J gave up 8 bases, with 9 bases separating them. The CDR3 contains 11 residues. The CDR3 DNA sequence: TGCAGTGCTAGAATGGGTTTAGAAGCTTTCTTT. Protein product: CSARMGLEAFF.

This chain uses TRBV20-1 with TRBJ2-3; no definite D call. The CDR3 is 16 amino acids. Germline values: CDR1 DFQATT, CDR2 SNEGSKA (reference sequence). Trimming pared 0 bases from V and 1 base from J, leaving 14 bases between. CDR3 DNA: TGCAGTGCTAGAGATCCCAGCTACTCGGGCACAGATACGCAGTATTTT. It is translated as CSARDPSYSGTDTQYF.

The sample holds a few counts of this clonotype. The chain couples TRBV3-1 to TRBJ1-1; the D is unclear. V was clipped by 1 base and J by 1 base, with 7 bases between them. The CDR3 runs 14 residues. CDR1 LGHDT and CDR2 YNNKEL come from the germline V gene (reference sequence). CDR3 sequence: CASSQVLGNTEAFF. The DNA of the CDR3 is TGTGCCAGCAGCCAAGTTCTGGGGAACACTGAAGCTTTCTTT. Together with reference TRBV3-1 and TRBJ1-1, the CDR3 gives the full variable domain: DTAVSQTPKYLVTQMGNDKSIKCEQNLGHDTMYWYKQDSKKFLKIMFSYNNKELIINETVPNRFSPKSPDKAHLNLHINSLELGDSAVYFCASSQVLGNTEAFFGQGTRLTVV.